Listed below are T cell receptor beta chains from one sample, sequenced in a study of chemoradiotherapy in HPV16-positive cancers. TCRdb's copy holds only in-frame clones and misses some; the assay was immunoSEQ multiplex PCR. The sample holds about 66,000 clones, roughly 86% seen once. This sample comprised blood, obtained from a patient who underwent chemoradiotherapy. Receptors originate from a human donor with HPV-associated anogenital cancer. The CDR3 runs from the conserved cysteine through the conserved F or W. Each record gives: V gene, D gene, J gene, clone size, CDR3 DNA, CDR3 protein. D genes are given only for firm matches. Clone size, where shown, is once, few, many, or a class for clones that have expanded.

V: TRBV2
D: NA
J: TRBJ1-1
size: NA
DNA: TGTGCCAGCAGTGAGGAGGGAATGAACACTGAAGCTTTCTTT
CDR3: CASSEEGMNTEAFF

V: TRBV6-5
D: TRBD1
J: TRBJ1-5
size: NA
DNA: TGTGCCAGCAGCCCGAGGACAGGGAGCAATCAGCCCCAGCATTTT
CDR3: CASSPRTGSNQPQHF

V: TRBV2
D: TRBD2
J: TRBJ2-1
size: NA
DNA: TGTGCCACTGAAGCGGGAGGGTCTCAATCGGCCAATGAGCAGTTCTTC
CDR3: CATEAGGSQSANEQFF

V: TRBV5-6
D: TRBD2
J: TRBJ2-1
size: NA
DNA: TGTGCCAGCGGGGCACTAGCGGGGGAGAGTGAGCAGTTCTTC
CDR3: CASGALAGESEQFF

V: TRBV11-2
D: NA
J: TRBJ2-7
size: NA
DNA: TGTGCCAGCAGCTTAGTTCAGGGGACGTACGAGCAGTACTTC
CDR3: CASSLVQGTYEQYF

V: TRBV28
D: NA
J: TRBJ1-2
size: NA
DNA: TGTGCCAGCAGTTTCGGAACAGGAAAGAACTATGGCTACACCTTC
CDR3: CASSFGTGKNYGYTF

V: TRBV5-1
D: NA
J: TRBJ2-3
size: once
DNA: TGCGCCAGCAGCTTGGGGTCTTCCGGGTTCACAGATACGCAGTATTTT
CDR3: CASSLGSSGFTDTQYF

V: TRBV5-8
D: NA
J: TRBJ2-5
size: once
DNA: TGTGCCAGCAGCCTGGCCGACAGGGAGACCCAGTACTTC
CDR3: CASSLADRETQYF

V: TRBV7-6
D: TRBD1
J: TRBJ1-3
size: NA
DNA: TGTGCCAGCAGCACGGGCGACAGGGTTGGAAACACCATATATTTT
CDR3: CASSTGDRVGNTIYF

V: TRBV2
D: TRBD1
J: TRBJ1-5
size: NA
DNA: TGTGCCAGCAGCGGGGACAGGGGGCGGGATCAGCCCCAGCATTTT
CDR3: CASSGDRGRDQPQHF

V: TRBV7-9
D: TRBD1
J: TRBJ1-5
size: NA
DNA: TGTGCCAGCAGCTTAGGAGACAGGGTGGGACAGCCCCAGCATTTT
CDR3: CASSLGDRVGQPQHF